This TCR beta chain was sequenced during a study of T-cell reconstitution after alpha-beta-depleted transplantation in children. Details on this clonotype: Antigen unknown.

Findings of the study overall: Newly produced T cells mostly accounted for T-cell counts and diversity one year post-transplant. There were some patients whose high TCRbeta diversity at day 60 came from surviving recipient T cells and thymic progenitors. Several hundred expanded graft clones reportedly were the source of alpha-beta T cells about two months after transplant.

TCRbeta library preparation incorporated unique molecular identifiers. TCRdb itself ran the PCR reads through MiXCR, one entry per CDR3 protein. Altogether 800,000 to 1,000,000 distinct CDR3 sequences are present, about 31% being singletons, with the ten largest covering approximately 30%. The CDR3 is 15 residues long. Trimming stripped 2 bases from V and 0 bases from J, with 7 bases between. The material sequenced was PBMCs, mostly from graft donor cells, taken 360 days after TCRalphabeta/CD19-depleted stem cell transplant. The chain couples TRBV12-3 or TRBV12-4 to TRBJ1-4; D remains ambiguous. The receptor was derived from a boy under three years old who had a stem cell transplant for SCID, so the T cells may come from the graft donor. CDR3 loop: CASSLRQATNEKLFF. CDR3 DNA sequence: TGTGCCAGCAGTTTACGACAAGCAACTAATGAAAAACTGTTTTTT.